This is a list of T cell receptor beta chains from one sample in a study of T-cell memory formation after mild COVID-19. A single record per CDR3 protein comes from TCRdb applying MiXCR to the 5' RACE reads. The sample includes about 250,000 distinct CDR3 sequences, 15% of them seen just once. The specimen sequenced was PBMCs or a T cell subset sorted from them (not recorded which). These receptors came from an adult woman who had mild COVID-19 (a few samples of this study predate the infection). Cell type and time point are not known. Each CDR3 is given with its conserved first and last residue. Fields, in order: D gene, V gene, clone size, J gene, CDR3 protein, CDR3 DNA. D genes are given only for firm matches. Size is omitted from some rows. Given values are once, few, many or a class for expanded clones.

TRBD2	TRBV19	-	TRBJ2-3	CASRESGGVAQYF	TGTGCCAGTAGGGAGAGCGGGGGCGTCGCGCAGTATTTT
-	TRBV5-1	few	TRBJ2-7	CASRLNYEQYF	TGCGCCAGCAGGCTAAACTACGAGCAGTACTTC
TRBD1	TRBV12-3/TRBV12-4	few	TRBJ2-2	CASSDSGTVNTGELFF	TGTGCCAGCAGTGACTCCGGGACAGTAAACACCGGGGAGCTGTTTTTT
-	TRBV24-1	-	TRBJ2-3	CATSVAARGLTTDTQYF	TGTGCCACCAGTGTAGCAGCCAGGGGACTAACTACAGATACGCAGTATTTT
TRBD1	TRBV3-1	many	TRBJ2-7	CASSSRDRGFHEQYF	TGTGCCAGCAGCTCCCGCGACAGGGGTTTCCACGAGCAGTACTTC
-	TRBV29-1	-	TRBJ1-1	CSVEEEYRPKGEAFF	TGCAGCGTTGAAGAAGAGTACAGGCCTAAGGGTGAAGCTTTCTTT
-	TRBV3-1	few	TRBJ2-1	CASRRGQYNEQFF	TGTGCCAGCAGGAGAGGACAGTACAATGAGCAGTTCTTC
TRBD1	TRBV25-1	-	TRBJ2-7	CASRGTGEQYF	TGTGCCAGCAGGGGGACAGGGGAGCAGTACTTC
TRBD1	TRBV7-3	-	TRBJ1-2	CASSPSDRVYGYTF	TGTGCCAGCAGCCCCTCGGACAGGGTCTATGGCTACACCTTC
-	TRBV25-1	-	TRBJ1-1	CASSERRRDEAFF	TGTGCCAGCAGTGAACGCAGGAGGGATGAAGCTTTCTTT
-	TRBV7-3	-	TRBJ2-2	CASLPSPNTGELFF	TGTGCCAGCCTACCCAGCCCGAACACCGGGGAGCTGTTTTTT
TRBD1	TRBV27	-	TRBJ2-7	CASRKGQGAFSYEQYF	TGTGCCAGCAGAAAGGGACAGGGGGCCTTCTCCTACGAGCAGTACTTC
TRBD2	TRBV30	-	TRBJ2-2	CAWSRERGDTGELFF	TGTGCCTGGAGTCGCGAGCGGGGGGACACCGGGGAGCTGTTTTTT
TRBD2	TRBV7-9	-	TRBJ2-7	CASSHSGSGREQYF	TGTGCCAGCAGCCATAGCGGGAGTGGGCGCGAGCAGTACTTC
TRBD1	TRBV5-1	-	TRBJ1-1	CASRKTGGNTEAFF	TGCGCCAGCAGGAAGACAGGGGGGAACACTGAAGCTTTCTTT
-	TRBV5-1	few	TRBJ1-2	CASSLGTWTAAYGYTF	TGCGCCAGCAGCTTGGGCACTTGGACGGCGGCCTATGGCTACACCTTC
TRBD1	TRBV27	few	TRBJ1-5	CASSKQGASGQPQHF	TGTGCCAGCAGTAAACAGGGGGCGTCGGGTCAGCCCCAGCATTTT
-	TRBV5-5	-	TRBJ2-7	CASSPWDGSYEQYF	TGTGCCAGCAGCCCCTGGGACGGGAGCTACGAGCAGTACTTC
TRBD2	TRBV7-2	few	TRBJ2-5	CASSFGRASGQETQYF	TGTGCCAGCAGCTTCGGTCGGGCTAGCGGGCAAGAGACCCAGTACTTC
TRBD1	TRBV20-1	few	TRBJ2-5	CSARDHRGGWETQYF	TGCAGTGCTAGAGATCACCGAGGGGGCTGGGAGACCCAGTACTTC